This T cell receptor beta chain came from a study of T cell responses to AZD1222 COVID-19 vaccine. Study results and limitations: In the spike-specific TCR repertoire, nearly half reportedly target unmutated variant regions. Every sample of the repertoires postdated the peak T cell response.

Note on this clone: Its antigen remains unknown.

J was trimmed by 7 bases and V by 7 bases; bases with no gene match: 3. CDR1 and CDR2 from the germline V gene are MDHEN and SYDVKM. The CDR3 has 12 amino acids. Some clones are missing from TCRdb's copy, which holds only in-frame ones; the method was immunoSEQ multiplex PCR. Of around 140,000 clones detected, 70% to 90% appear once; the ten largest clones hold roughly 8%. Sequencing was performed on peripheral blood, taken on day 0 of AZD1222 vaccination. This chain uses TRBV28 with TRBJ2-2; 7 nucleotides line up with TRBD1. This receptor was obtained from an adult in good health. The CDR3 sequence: CASTRDSGELFF. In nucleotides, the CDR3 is TGTGCCAGCACCAGGGACAGCGGGGAGCTGTTTTTT.